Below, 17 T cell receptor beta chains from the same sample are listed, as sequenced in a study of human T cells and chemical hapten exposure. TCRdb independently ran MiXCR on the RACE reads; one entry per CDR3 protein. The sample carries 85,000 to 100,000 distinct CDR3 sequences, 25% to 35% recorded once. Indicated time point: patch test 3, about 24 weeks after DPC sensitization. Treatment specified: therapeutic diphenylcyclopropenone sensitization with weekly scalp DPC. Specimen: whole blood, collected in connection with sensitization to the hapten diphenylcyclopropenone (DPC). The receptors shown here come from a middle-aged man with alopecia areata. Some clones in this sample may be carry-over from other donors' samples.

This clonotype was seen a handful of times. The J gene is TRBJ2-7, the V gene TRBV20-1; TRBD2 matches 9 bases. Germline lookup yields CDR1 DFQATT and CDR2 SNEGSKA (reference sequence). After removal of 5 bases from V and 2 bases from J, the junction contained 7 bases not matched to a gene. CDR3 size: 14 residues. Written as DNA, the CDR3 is TGCAGTGCTGTAGGACTAGCGCGAGCCTACGAGCAGTACTTC. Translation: CSAVGLARAYEQYF.

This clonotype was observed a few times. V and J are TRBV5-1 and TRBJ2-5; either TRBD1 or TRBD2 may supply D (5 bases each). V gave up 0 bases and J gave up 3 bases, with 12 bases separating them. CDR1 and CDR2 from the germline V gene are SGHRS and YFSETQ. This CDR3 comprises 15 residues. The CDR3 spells CASSLVGESEETQYF. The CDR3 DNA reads TGCGCCAGCAGCTTGGTGGGGGAGTCGGAAGAGACCCAGTACTTC.

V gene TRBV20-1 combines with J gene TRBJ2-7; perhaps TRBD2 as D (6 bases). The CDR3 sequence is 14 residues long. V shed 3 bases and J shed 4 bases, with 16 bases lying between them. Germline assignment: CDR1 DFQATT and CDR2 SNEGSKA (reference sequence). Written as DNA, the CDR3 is TGCAGTGCTAGTGGCCGATCCGGGGGTTACGAGCAGTACTTC. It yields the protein CSASGRSGGYEQYF.

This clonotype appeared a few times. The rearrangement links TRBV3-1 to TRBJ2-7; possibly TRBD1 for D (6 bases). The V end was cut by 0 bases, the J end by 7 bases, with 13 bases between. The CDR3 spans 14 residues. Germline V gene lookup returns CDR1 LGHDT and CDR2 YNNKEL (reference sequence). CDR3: CASSQEGARGEQYF. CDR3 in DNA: TGTGCCAGCAGCCAAGAGGGGGCGAGGGGGGAGCAGTACTTC.

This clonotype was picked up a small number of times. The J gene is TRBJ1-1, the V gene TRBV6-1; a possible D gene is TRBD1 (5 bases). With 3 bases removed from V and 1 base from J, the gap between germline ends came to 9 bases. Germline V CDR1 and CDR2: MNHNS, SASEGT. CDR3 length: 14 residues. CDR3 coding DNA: TGTGCCAGCAGTGAGGGGACTGGGAACACTGAAGCTTTCTTT. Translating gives CASSEGTGNTEAFF.

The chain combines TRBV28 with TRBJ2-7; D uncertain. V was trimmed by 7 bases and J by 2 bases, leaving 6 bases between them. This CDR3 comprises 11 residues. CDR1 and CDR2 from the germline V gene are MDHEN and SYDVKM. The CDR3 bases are TGTGCCAGCACTCGTCCCTACGAGCAGTACTTC. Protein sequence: CASTRPYEQYF.

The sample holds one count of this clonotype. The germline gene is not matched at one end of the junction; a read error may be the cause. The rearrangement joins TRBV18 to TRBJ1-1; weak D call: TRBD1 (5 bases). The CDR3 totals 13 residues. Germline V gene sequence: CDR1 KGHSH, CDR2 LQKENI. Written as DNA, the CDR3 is TGTGCCACCTCATTTCTCAGGGACACTGAAGCTTTCTTT. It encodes CATSFLRDTEAFF.

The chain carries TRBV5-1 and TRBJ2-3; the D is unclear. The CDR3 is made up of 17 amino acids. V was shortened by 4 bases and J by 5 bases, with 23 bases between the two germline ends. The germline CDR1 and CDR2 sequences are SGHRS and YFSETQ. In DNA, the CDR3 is TGCGCCAGCAGCCCCCAGAAGATGCCCGGCAATATAGATACGCAGTATTTT. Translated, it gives CASSPQKMPGNIDTQYF. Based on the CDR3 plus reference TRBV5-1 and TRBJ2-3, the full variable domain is KAGVTQTPRYLIKTRGQQVTLSCSPISGHRSVSWYQQTPGQGLQFLFEYFSETQRNKGNFPGRFSGRQFSNSRSEMNVSTLELGDSALYLCASSPQKMPGNIDTQYFGPGTRLTVL.

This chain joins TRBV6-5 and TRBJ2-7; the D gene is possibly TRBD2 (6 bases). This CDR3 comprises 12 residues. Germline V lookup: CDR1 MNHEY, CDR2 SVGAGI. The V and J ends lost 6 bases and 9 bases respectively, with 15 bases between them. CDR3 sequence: CASSPGMGGQYF. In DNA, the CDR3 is TGTGCCAGCAGCCCCGGGATGGGGGGGCAGTACTTC.

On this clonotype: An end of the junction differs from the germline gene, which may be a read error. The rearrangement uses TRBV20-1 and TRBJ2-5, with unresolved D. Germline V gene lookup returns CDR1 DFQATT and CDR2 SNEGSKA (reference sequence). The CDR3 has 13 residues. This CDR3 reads CSARGSLGETQYF. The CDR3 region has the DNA TGCAGTGCCAGAGGTTCCCTTGGGGAGACCCAGTACTTC.

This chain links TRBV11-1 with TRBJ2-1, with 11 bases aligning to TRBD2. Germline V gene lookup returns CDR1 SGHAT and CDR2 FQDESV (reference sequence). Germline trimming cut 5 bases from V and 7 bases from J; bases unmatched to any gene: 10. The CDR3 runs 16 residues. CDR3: CASSPGLADLKNEQFF. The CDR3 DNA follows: TGTGCCAGCAGCCCGGGACTAGCGGACCTTAAAAATGAGCAGTTCTTC.

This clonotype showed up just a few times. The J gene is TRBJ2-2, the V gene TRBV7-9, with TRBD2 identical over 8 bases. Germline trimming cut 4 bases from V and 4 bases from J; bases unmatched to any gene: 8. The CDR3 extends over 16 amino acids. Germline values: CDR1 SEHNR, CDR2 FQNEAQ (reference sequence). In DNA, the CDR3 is TGTGCCAGCAGCTCCGATCCCGGGACTAGCACCGGGGAGCTGTTTTTT. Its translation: CASSSDPGTSTGELFF.

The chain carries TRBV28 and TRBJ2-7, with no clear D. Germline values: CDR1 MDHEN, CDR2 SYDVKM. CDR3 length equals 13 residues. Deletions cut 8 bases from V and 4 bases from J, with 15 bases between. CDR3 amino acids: CASLGGSRYEQYF. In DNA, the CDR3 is TGTGCCAGCCTAGGCGGTTCGAGGTACGAGCAGTACTTC.

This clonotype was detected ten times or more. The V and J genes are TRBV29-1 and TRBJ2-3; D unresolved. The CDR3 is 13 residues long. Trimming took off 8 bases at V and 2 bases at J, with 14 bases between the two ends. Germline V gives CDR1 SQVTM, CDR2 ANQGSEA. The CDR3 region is CSTQPPYTDTQYF. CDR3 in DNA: TGCAGCACCCAGCCGCCCTACACAGATACGCAGTATTTT.

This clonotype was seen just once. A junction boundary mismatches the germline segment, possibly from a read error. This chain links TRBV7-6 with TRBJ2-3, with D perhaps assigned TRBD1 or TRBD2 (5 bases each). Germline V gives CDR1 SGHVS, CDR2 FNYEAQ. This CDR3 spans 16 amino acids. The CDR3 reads CAGSSFGAAATDTQYF. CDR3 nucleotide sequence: TGTGCCGGCAGCTCCTTCGGGGCGGCCGCGACGGATACGCAGTATTTT.

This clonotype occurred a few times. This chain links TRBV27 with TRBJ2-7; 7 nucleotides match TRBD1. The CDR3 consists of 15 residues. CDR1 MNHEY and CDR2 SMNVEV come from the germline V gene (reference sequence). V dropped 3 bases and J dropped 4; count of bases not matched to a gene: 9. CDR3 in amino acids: CASSLGAGGRYEQYF. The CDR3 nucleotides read TGTGCCAGCAGTTTGGGGGCAGGGGGAAGGTACGAGCAGTACTTC.

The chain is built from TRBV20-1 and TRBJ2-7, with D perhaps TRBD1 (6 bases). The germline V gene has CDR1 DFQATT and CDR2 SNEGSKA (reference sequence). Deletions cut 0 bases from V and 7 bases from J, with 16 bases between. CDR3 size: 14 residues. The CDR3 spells CSARDRRRGGEQYF. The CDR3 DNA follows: TGCAGTGCTAGAGACAGGCGGAGAGGGGGAGAGCAGTACTTC.